The clone carrying this TCR beta chain occurred many times. The antigen remains undetermined. This record comes from a study of T-cell memory formation after mild COVID-19. Germline values: CDR1 DFQATT, CDR2 SNEGSKA (reference sequence). Germline trimming cut 3 bases from V and 7 bases from J; bases unmatched to any gene: 12. This CDR3 contains 16 residues. General study results and limits: From day 15 to 85, contracting clones were balanced between CD4 and CD8, whereas later expanders leaned toward CD4+.

Using constant-segment primers, 5'RACE produced TCR alpha and TCR beta cDNA libraries carrying sample barcodes and UMIs. TCRdb recomputed calls from the 5' RACE reads with MiXCR, one row per CDR3 protein. The sample comprises about 210,000 distinct CDR3 sequences, around 25% of which are singletons, and about an eighth rests with the top ten. The clonotype was recovered from an adult woman who had mild COVID-19 (a few samples of this study predate the infection). Cell type and time point are not known. Sequencing was done on a sample of PBMCs or a T cell subset sorted from them (not recorded which). The V call is TRBV20-1, the J call TRBJ2-4; TRBD2 agrees at 10 bases. The CDR3 region has the DNA TGCAGTGCTAGGGCCCACACGGGACTAGCGAGTAACATTCAGTACTTC. It yields the protein CSARAHTGLASNIQYF.